This T cell receptor (beta chain) was obtained from a study of cytomegalovirus exposure and HLA in healthy donors. Researchers ran the PCR with 60 Vbeta and 13 Jbeta primers. The protocol was immunoSEQ multiplex PCR, while the TCRdb copy is restricted to in-frame clones and leaves out a portion. The sample lists roughly 140,000 clones, roughly four fifths seen once, with around 3.2% in the top ten. Study-level points and caveats: The study dropped some indistinguishable V segments, TRBV6-2 and TRBV6-3 among them. The majority of TCR sequences were rare, yet some public TCRs appeared in many donors.

As regards this clone: Its antigen is not identified.

The length of the CDR3 is 14 residues. CDR1 is SSHAT and CDR2 is FNYEAQ in the germline V gene (reference sequence). Trimming removed 6 bases at V and 4 bases at J, with 16 bases between. V and J are TRBV7-7 and TRBJ2-7; no clear D gene. The sequence derives from a male donor in good health and CMV-seronegative. Sequencing was carried out using PBMCs. DNA for the CDR3: TGTGCCAGCAGTCCACTACCGATGAATTACGAGCAGTACTTC. Translation gives CASSPLPMNYEQYF.